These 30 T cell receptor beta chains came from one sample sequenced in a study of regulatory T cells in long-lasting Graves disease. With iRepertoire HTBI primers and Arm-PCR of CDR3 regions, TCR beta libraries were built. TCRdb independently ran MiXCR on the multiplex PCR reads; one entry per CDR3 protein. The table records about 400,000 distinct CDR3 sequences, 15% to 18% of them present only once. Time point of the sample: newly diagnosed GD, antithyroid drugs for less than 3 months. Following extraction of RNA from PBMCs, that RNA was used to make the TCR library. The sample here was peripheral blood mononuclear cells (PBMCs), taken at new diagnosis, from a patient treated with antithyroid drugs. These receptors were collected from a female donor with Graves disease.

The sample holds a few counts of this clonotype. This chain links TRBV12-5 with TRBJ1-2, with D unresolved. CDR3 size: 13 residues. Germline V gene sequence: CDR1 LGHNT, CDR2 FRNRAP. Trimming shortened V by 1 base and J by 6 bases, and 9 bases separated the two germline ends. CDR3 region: CASGLGVPHGYTF. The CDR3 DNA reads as TGTGCTAGTGGTTTGGGTGTCCCCCATGGCTACACCTTC.

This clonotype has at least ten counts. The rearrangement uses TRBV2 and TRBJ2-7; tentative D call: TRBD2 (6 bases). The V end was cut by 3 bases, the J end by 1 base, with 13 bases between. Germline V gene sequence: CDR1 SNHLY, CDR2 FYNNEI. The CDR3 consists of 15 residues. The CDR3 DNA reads TGTGCCAGCAGTGATCGGGCTGGGAGGTCCTACGAGCAGTACTTC. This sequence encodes CASSDRAGRSYEQYF. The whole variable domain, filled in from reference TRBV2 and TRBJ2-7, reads EPEVTQTPSHQVTQMGQEVILRCVPISNHLYFYWYRQILGQKVEFLVSFYNNEISEKSEIFDDQFSVERPDGSNFTLKIRSTKLEDSAMYFCASSDRAGRSYEQYFGPGTRLTVT.

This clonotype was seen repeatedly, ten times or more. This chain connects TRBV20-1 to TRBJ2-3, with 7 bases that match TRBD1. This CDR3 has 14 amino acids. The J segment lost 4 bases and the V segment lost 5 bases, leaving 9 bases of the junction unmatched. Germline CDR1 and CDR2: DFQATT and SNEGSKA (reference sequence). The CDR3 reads CSAVEGARADTQYF. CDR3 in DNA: TGCAGTGCTGTAGAGGGGGCGCGGGCAGATACGCAGTATTTT.

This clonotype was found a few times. CDR3 sequence: CASSLVLAGGLPGELFF. The CDR3 region has the DNA TGTGCCAGCAGCTTAGTCTTAGCGGGAGGGCTCCCCGGGGAGCTGTTTTTT. The chain joins TRBV7-2 to TRBJ2-2; 11 bases are a match to TRBD2. The length of the CDR3 is 17 residues. J gave up 6 bases and V 1 base, and 7 bases lay outside the gene matches. The germline gives CDR1 SGHTA, CDR2 FQGNSA.

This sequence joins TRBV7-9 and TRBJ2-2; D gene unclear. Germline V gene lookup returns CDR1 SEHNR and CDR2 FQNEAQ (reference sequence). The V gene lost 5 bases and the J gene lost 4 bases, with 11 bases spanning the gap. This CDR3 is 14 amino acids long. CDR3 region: CASSREYGTGELFF. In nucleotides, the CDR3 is TGTGCCAGCAGCAGGGAATACGGCACCGGGGAGCTGTTTTTT.

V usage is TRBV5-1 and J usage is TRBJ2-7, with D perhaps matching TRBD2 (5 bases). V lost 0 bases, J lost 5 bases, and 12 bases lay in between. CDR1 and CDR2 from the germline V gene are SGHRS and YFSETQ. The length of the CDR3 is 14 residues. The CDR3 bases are TGCGCCAGCAGCTTGGCGGGATATCAGAACGAGCAGTACTTC. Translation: CASSLAGYQNEQYF.

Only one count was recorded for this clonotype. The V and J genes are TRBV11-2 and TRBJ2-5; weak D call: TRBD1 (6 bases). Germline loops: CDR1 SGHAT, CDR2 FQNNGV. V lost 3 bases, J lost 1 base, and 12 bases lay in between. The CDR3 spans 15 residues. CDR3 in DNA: TGTGCCAGCAGCTTTGCTGGACAGCGCCAAGAGACCCAGTACTTC. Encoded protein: CASSFAGQRQETQYF.

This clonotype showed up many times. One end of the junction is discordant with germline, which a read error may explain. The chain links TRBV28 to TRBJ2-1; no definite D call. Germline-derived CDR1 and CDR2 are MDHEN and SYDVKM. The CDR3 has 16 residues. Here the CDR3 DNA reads TGTGCCGGCAGCAAAGCTGGTACTTTTTCCTACAATGAGCAGTTCTTC. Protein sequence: CAGSKAGTFSYNEQFF.

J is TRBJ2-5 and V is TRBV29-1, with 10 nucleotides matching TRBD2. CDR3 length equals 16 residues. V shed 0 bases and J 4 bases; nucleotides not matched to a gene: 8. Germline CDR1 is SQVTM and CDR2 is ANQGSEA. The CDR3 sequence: CSVEDLGLAGVETQYF. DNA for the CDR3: TGCAGCGTTGAAGATCTGGGGCTAGCGGGAGTAGAGACCCAGTACTTC. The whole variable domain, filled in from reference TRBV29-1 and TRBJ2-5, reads SAVISQKPSRDICQRGTSLTIQCQVDSQVTMMFWYRQQPGQSLTLIATANQGSEATYESGFVIDKFPISRPNLTFSTLTVSNMSPEDSSIYLCSVEDLGLAGVETQYFGPGTRLLVL.

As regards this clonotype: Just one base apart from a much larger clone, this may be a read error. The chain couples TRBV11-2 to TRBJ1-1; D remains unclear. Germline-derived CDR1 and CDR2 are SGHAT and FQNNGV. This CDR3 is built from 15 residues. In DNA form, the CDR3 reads TGTGCCTGCAGCTTATTTGATCTTCCGAACACTGAAGCTTTCTTT. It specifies CACSLFDLPNTEAFF.

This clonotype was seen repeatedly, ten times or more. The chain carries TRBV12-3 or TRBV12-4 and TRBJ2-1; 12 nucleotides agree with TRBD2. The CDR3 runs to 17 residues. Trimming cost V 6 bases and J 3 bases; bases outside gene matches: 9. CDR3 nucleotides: TGTGCCAGCAGCCGGACTAGCGGGACCTACAACTACAATGAGCAGTTCTTC. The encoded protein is CASSRTSGTYNYNEQFF.

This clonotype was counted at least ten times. The DNA for the CDR3 is TGTGCCAGCAGCCAAAATGATCAGCCCCAGCATTTT. This encodes CASSQNDQPQHF. This chain uses TRBV3-1 with TRBJ1-5; the D is unclear. The V and J ends lost 2 bases and 5 bases respectively, with 4 bases between them. Germline CDR1 LGHDT, CDR2 YNNKEL (reference sequence). The CDR3 extends over 12 amino acids.

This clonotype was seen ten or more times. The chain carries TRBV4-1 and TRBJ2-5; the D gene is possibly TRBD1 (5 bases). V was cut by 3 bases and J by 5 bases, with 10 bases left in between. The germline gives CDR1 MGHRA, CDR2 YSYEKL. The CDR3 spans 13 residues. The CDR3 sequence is CASSHPPGETQYF. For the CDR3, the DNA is TGCGCCAGCAGCCACCCCCCAGGGGAGACCCAGTACTTC.

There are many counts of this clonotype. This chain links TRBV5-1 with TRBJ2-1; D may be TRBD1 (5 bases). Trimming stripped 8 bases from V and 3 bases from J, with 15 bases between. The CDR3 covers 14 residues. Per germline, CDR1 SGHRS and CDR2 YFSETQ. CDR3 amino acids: CASRGSQNYNEQFF. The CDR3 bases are TGCGCCAGTAGGGGTTCCCAAAACTACAATGAGCAGTTCTTC.

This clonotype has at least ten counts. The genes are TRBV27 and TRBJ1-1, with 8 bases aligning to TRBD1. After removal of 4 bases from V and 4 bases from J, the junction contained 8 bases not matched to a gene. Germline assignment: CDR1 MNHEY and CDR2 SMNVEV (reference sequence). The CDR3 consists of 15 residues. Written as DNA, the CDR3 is TGTGCCAGCAGTTCATTCCGACAGGGGCCCACTGAAGCTTTCTTT. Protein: CASSSFRQGPTEAFF.

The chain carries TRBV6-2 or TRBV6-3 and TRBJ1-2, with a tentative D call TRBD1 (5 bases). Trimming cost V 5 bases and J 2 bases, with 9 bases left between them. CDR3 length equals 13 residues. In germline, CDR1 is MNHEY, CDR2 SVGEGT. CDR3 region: CASSNRGNYGYTF. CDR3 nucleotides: TGTGCCAGCAGTAACCGGGGGAACTATGGCTACACCTTC.

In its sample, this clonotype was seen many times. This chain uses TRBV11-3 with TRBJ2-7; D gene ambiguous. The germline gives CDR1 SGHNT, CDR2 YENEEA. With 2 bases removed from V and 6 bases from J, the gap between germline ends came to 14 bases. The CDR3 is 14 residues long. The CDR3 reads CASSLTTLSTEQYF. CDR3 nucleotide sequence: TGTGCCAGCAGCTTAACGACCCTTTCCACCGAGCAGTACTTC.

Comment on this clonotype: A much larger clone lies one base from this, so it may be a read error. This chain's CDR3 is CAARLYPGPGDGYTF. In DNA form, the CDR3 reads TGCGCCGCCCGACTGTACCCGGGACCGGGGGACGGCTACACCTTC. V is TRBV5-1 and J is TRBJ1-2; a possible D gene is TRBD1 (5 bases). The CDR3 length is 15 residues. V dropped 10 bases and J dropped 8 bases, with 27 bases sitting between them. Germline CDR1 and CDR2: SGHRS and YFSETQ.

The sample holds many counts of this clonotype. This CDR3 is CASSQGPISGANVLTF. DNA for the CDR3: TGTGCCAGCAGCCAAGGTCCTATCTCTGGGGCCAACGTCCTGACTTTC. V usage is TRBV3-1 and J usage is TRBJ2-6; D unclear. The CDR3 contains 16 residues. V was trimmed by 1 base and J by 0 bases, leaving 7 bases between them. Germline V CDR1 and CDR2: LGHDT, YNNKEL (reference sequence).

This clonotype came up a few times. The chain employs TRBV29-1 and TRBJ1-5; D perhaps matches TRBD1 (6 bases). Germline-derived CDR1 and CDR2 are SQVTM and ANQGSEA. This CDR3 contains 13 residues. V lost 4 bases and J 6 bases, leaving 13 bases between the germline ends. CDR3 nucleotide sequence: TGCAGCGTTGTATGGGGGGCAGGTCAGCCCCAGCATTTT. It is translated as CSVVWGAGQPQHF.

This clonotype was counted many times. The CDR3 spells CASSRQPNQPQHF. CDR3 DNA: TGTGCCAGCAGTCGACAGCCAAATCAGCCCCAGCATTTT. The chain couples TRBV7-6 to TRBJ1-5, with D perhaps matching TRBD1 (5 bases). From germline, CDR1 is SGHVS and CDR2 FNYEAQ. The CDR3 has 13 residues. The V end was cut by 6 bases, the J end by 4 bases, with 10 bases between.

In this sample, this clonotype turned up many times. This chain's CDR3 is CASSSPMGRGAYNEQFF. CDR3 in DNA: TGTGCCAGCAGCTCACCGATGGGACGGGGGGCCTACAATGAGCAGTTCTTC. The chain couples TRBV12-3 or TRBV12-4 to TRBJ2-1, with 7 bases aligning to TRBD2. The CDR3 is made up of 17 amino acids. The V gene end was trimmed by 6 bases and the J gene end by 2 bases; junction bases not matched to a gene: 13.

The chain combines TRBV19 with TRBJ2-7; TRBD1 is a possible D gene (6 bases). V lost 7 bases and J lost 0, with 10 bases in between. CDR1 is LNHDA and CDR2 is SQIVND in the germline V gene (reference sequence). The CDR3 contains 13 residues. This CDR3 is CASKPGASYEQYF. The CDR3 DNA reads TGTGCCAGTAAACCAGGGGCCTCCTACGAGCAGTACTTC.

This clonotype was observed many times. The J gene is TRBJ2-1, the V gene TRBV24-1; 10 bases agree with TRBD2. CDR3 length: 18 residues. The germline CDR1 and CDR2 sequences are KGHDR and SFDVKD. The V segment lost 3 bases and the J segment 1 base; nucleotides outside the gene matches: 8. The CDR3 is CATSDRSGRTSSYNEQFF. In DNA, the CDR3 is TGTGCCACCAGTGATCGTAGCGGGAGGACCTCTTCCTACAATGAGCAGTTCTTC.

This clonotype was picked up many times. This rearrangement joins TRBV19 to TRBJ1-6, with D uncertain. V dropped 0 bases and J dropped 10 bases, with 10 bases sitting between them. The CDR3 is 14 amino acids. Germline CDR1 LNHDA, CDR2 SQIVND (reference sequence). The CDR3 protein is CASSIESGESPLHF. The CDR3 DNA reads TGTGCCAGTAGTATAGAAAGCGGGGAATCACCCCTCCACTTT.

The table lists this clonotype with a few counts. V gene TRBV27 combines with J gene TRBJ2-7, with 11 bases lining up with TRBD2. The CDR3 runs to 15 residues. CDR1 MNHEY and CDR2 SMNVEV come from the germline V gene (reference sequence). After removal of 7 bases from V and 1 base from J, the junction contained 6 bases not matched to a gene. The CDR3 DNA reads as TGTGCCAGCAATATTAGCGGGAGGGCGTCCTACGAGCAGTACTTC. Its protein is CASNISGRASYEQYF.

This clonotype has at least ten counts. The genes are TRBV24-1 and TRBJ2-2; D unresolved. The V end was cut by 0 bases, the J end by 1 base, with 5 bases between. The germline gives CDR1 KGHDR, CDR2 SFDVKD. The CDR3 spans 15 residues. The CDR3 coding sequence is TGTGCCACCAGTGATTTGTCCATGAACACCGGGGAGCTGTTTTTT. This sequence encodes CATSDLSMNTGELFF.

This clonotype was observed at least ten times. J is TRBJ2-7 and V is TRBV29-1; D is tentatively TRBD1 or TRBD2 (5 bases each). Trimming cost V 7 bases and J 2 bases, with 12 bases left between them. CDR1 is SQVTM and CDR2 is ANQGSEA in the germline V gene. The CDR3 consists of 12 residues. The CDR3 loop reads CSARDRTYEQYF. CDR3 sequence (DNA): TGCAGCGCCAGGGACCGCACCTACGAGCAGTACTTC.

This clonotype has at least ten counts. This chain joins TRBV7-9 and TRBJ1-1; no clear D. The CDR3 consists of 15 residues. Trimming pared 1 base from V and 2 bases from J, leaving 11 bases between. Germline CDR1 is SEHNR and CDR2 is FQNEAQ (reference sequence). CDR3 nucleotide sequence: TGTGCCAGCAGCTTAGTAGGATTAACCAACACTGAAGCTTTCTTT. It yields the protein CASSLVGLTNTEAFF.

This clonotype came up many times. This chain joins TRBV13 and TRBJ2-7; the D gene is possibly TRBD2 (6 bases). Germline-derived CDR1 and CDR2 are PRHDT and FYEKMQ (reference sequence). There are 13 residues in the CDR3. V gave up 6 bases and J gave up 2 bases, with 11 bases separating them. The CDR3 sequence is CASSSGDPYEQYF. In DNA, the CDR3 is TGTGCCAGCAGTTCGGGGGACCCCTACGAGCAGTACTTC.